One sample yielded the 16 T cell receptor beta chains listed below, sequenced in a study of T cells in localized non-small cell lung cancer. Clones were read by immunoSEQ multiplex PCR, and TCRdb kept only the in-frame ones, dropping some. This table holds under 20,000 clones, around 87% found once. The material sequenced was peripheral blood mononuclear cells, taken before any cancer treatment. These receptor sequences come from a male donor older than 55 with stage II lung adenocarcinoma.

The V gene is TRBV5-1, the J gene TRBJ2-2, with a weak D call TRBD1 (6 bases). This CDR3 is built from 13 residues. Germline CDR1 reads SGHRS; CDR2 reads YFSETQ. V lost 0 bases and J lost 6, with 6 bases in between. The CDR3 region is CASSLEGAGELFF. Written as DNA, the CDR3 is TGCGCCAGCAGCTTGGAGGGGGCCGGGGAGCTGTTTTTT. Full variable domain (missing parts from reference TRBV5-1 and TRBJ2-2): KAGVTQTPRYLIKTRGQQVTLSCSPISGHRSVSWYQQTPGQGLQFLFEYFSETQRNKGNFPGRFSGRQFSNSRSEMNVSTLELGDSALYLCASSLEGAGELFFGEGSRLTVL.

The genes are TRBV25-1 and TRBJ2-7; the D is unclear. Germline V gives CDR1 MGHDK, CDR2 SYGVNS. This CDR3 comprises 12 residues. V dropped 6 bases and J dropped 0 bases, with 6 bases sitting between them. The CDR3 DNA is TGTGCCAGCAGCAACTCCTCCTACGAGCAGTACTTC. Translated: CASSNSSYEQYF.

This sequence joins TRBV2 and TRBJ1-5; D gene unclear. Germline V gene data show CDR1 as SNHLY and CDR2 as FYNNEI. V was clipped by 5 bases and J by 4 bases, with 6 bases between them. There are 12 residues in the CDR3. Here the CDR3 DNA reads TGTGCCAGCAGTTTGAGAAATCAGCCCCAGCATTTT. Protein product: CASSLRNQPQHF.

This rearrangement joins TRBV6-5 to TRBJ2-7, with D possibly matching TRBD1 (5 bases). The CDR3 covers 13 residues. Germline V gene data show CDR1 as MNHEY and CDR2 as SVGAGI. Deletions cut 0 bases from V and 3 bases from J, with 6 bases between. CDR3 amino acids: CASSYSRGYEQYF. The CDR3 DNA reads TGTGCCAGCAGTTACTCAAGGGGCTACGAGCAGTACTTC.

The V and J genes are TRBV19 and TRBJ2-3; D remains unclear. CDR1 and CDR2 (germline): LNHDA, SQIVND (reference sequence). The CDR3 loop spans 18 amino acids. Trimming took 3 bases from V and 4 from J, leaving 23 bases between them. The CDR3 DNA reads TGTGCCAGTAGTATCAGGCTACGAGGATCAGCCATGGCAGATACGCAGTATTTT. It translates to CASSIRLRGSAMADTQYF.

This chain's CDR3 is CASSPGDSYNQPQHF. The CDR3 DNA is TGCGCCAGCAGCCCAGGGGACAGCTACAATCAGCCCCAGCATTTT. The V call is TRBV5-1, the J call TRBJ1-5; 7 bases map to TRBD1. The V segment lost 4 bases and the J segment 3 bases; nucleotides outside the gene matches: 7. CDR1 and CDR2 from the germline V gene are SGHRS and YFSETQ. The CDR3 totals 15 residues.

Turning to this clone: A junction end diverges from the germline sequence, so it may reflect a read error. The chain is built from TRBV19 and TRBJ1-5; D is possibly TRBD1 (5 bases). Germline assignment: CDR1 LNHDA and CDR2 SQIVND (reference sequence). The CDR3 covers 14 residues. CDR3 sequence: CASSIARARGGVFF. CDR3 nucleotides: TGTGCCAGTAGTATAGCTCGCGCCCGAGGAGGGGTTTTTTTT.

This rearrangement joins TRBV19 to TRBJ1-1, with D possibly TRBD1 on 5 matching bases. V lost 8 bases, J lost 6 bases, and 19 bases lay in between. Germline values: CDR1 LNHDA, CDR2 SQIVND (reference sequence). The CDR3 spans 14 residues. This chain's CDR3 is CASRSSGGFPEAFF. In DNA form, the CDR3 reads TGTGCCAGTCGCTCCTCGGGGGGGTTCCCTGAAGCTTTCTTT. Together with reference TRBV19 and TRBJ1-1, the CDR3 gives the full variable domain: DGGITQSPKYLFRKEGQNVTLSCEQNLNHDAMYWYRQDPGQGLRLIYYSQIVNDFQKGDIAEGYSVSREKKESFPLTVTSAQKNPTAFYLCASRSSGGFPEAFFGQGTRLTVV.

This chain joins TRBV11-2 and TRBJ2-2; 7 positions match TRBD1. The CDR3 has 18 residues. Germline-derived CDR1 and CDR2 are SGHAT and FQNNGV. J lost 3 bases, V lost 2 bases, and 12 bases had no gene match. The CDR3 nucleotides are TGTGCCAGCAGCTTAATGAAGAACCTGGGACAGCACACCGGGGAGCTGTTTTTT. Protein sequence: CASSLMKNLGQHTGELFF.

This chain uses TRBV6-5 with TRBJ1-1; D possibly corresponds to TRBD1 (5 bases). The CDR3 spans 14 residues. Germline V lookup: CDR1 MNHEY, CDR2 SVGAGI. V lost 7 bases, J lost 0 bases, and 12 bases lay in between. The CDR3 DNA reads TGTGCCAGCATGACAGCGTCTATGAACACTGAAGCTTTCTTT. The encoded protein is CASMTASMNTEAFF.

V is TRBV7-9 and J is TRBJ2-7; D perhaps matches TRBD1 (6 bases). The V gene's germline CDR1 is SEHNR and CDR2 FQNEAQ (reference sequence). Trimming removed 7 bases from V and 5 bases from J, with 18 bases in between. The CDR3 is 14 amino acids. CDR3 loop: CASTKQGLIDEQYF. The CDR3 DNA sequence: TGTGCCAGCACAAAACAGGGCCTGATCGACGAGCAGTACTTC.

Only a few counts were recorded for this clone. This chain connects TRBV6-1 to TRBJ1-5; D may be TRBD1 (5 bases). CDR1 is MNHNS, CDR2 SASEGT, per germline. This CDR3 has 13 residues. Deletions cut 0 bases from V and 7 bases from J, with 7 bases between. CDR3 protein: CASSEAGGQPQHF. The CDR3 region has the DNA TGTGCCAGCAGTGAAGCGGGGGGACAGCCCCAGCATTTT.

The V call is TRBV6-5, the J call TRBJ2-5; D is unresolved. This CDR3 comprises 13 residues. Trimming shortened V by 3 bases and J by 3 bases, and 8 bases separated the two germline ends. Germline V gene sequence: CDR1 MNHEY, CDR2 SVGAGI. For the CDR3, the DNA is TGTGCCAGCAGTTATGGAAGGAAAGAGACCCAGTACTTC. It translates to CASSYGRKETQYF.

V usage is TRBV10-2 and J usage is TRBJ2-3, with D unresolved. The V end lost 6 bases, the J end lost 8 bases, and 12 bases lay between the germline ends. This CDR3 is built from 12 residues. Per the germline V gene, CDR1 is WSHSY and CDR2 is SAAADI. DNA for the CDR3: TGCGCCAGCAGCCCGACGGTCTCTACGCAGTATTTT. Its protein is CASSPTVSTQYF.

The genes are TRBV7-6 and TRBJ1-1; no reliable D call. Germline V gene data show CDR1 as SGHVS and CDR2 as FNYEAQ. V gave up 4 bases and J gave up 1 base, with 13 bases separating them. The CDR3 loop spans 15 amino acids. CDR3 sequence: CASSSYGSWNTEAFF. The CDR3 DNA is TGTGCCAGCAGCTCGTACGGGAGTTGGAACACTGAAGCTTTCTTT.

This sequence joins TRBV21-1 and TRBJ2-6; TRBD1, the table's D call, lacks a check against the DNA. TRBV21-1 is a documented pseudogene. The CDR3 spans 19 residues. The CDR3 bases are TGTGCCAGCAGCGAGAGGTCCGGGACAGGGAAGTCTGGGGCCAACGTCCTGACTTTC. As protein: CASSERSGTGKSGANVLTF.